The next 12 T cell receptor beta chains were all read from a single sample in a study of spatial heterogeneity in lung cancer. Overall study results and limits: Counts that tracked tumor mutation counts were those of expanded intratumoral alpha and beta TCRs.

TCRdb processed the 5' RACE reads anew with MiXCR; each CDR3 protein has one entry. Of about 9,500 distinct CDR3 sequences listed, 13% to 15% are singletons. These receptors have no identified antigens. Time point specified: sample taken at primary tumor resection. Sequencing used lung tumor tissue, obtained at surgery. Receptors originate from a male donor with early-stage non-small cell lung cancer.

In its sample, this clonotype was seen many times. This beta chain is an unintended read in a library built for alpha chains; its size means little. The chain employs TRBV11-3 and TRBJ2-2, with a tentative D call TRBD1 (5 bases). The germline CDR1 and CDR2 sequences are SGHNT and YENEEA. V dropped 2 bases and J dropped 4 bases, with 11 bases sitting between them. The CDR3 covers 15 residues. The chain's CDR3 is CASSLSRTTTGELFF. The CDR3 DNA reads TGTGCCAGCAGCTTATCGAGGACAACCACCGGGGAGCTGTTTTTT.

This clonotype showed up many times. This beta chain appears as a stray read in a library generated for alpha chains; its size is not informative. This chain uses TRBV28 with TRBJ1-1; weak D call: TRBD1 (5 bases). CDR1 is MDHEN and CDR2 is SYDVKM in the germline V gene. The CDR3 contains 15 residues. V gave up 2 bases and J gave up 0 bases, with 10 bases separating them. Here the CDR3 DNA reads TGTGCCAGCAGTTTAGCGGGACGTATGAACACTGAAGCTTTCTTT. This codes for CASSLAGRMNTEAFF.

This clonotype was found many times. This beta chain turned up in a library designed for alpha chains; as an off-target read, its abundance says little. This chain joins TRBV5-1 and TRBJ2-1, with TRBD2 identical over 7 bases. The CDR3 extends over 17 amino acids. After removal of 4 bases from V and 0 bases from J, the junction contained 10 bases not matched to a gene. Germline V CDR1 and CDR2: SGHRS, YFSETQ. The CDR3 DNA reads as TGCGCCAGCAGCACCCTAACTAGCGCGAGCTCCTACAATGAGCAGTTCTTC. Protein: CASSTLTSASSYNEQFF. Full variable domain (outside the CDR3, taken from reference TRBV5-1 and TRBJ2-1): KAGVTQTPRYLIKTRGQQVTLSCSPISGHRSVSWYQQTPGQGLQFLFEYFSETQRNKGNFPGRFSGRQFSNSRSEMNVSTLELGDSALYLCASSTLTSASSYNEQFFGPGTRLTVL.

This clonotype showed up many times. With the library built for alpha chains, this beta chain is off target and its frequency is not meaningful. This chain connects TRBV4-1 to TRBJ2-7; D gene ambiguous. V lost 2 bases and J 0 bases, leaving 8 bases between the germline ends. The CDR3 contains 14 residues. Germline V CDR1 and CDR2: MGHRA, YSYEKL. The CDR3 sequence is CASSQPGNSYEQYF. As DNA, the CDR3 is TGCGCCAGCAGCCAACCAGGAAACTCCTACGAGCAGTACTTC.

This clonotype was recorded many times. For a library built for alpha chains, this beta chain is a stray read; little rests on its size. CDR3 protein: CASSQEFLRDTPTDTQYF. The CDR3, as DNA: TGTGCCAGCAGCCAAGAGTTCTTGCGGGACACCCCGACAGATACGCAGTATTTT. The rearrangement links TRBV3-1 to TRBJ2-3, with D perhaps being TRBD1 or TRBD2 (6 bases each). This CDR3 contains 18 residues. Trimming shortened V by 0 bases and J by 3 bases, and 19 bases separated the two germline ends. CDR1 and CDR2 (germline): LGHDT, YNNKEL (reference sequence).

This clonotype appeared many times. A library made for alpha chains picked up this beta chain off target, so its size means little. This chain uses TRBV27 with TRBJ1-1, with D unclear. V shed 7 bases and J shed 5 bases, with 11 bases lying between them. CDR3 length: 12 amino acids. Germline-derived CDR1 and CDR2 are MNHEY and SMNVEV (reference sequence). CDR3 loop: CASKEGATEAFF. The CDR3 region has the DNA TGTGCCAGCAAAGAGGGCGCTACTGAAGCTTTCTTT.

This clonotype was counted many times. Found in a library prepared for alpha chains, this beta chain is an off-target read, and its abundance has little meaning. The chain has TRBV7-2 and TRBJ1-5; TRBD1 aligns across 8 bases. The CDR3 runs to 14 residues. Germline CDR1 and CDR2: SGHTA and FQGNSA. Losses at the gene ends were 5 bases for V and 4 bases for J; bases not matched to a gene: 4. The CDR3 here is CASSANRGNQPQHF. The CDR3 DNA reads as TGTGCCAGCAGCGCGAACAGGGGGAATCAGCCCCAGCATTTT.

The table lists this clonotype with many counts. This beta chain was picked up by a library intended for alpha chains and is off target, so its count carries little meaning. This chain joins TRBV5-1 and TRBJ2-7, with D tentatively TRBD2 (6 bases). Trimming took 4 bases from V and 3 from J, leaving 14 bases between them. Germline loops: CDR1 SGHRS, CDR2 YFSETQ. The CDR3 runs to 14 residues. CDR3 protein: CASSPRREGYEQYF. The DNA for the CDR3 is TGCGCCAGCAGCCCGCGGCGGGAAGGCTACGAGCAGTACTTC.

This clonotype was counted many times. This beta chain lies outside the target of a library built for alpha chains; its clone size means little. The chain is built from TRBV5-1 and TRBJ2-1, with 8 positions matching TRBD2. This CDR3 has 15 amino acids. Germline trimming cut 4 bases from V and 3 bases from J; bases unmatched to any gene: 6. Germline CDR1 is SGHRS and CDR2 is YFSETQ. CDR3 sequence (DNA): TGCGCCAGCAGCCTAACTAGCGGCTTCTACAATGAGCAGTTCTTC. Protein sequence: CASSLTSGFYNEQFF.

This clonotype appeared many times. Because the library targeted alpha chains, this beta chain is an off-target read whose size means little. CDR3 sequence (DNA): TGTGCCACCAGTGATGGACAGGGCTGGGGCCAGCCCCAGCATTTT. As protein: CATSDGQGWGQPQHF. The J gene is TRBJ1-5, the V gene TRBV24-1; 8 nucleotides align to TRBD1. Germline CDR1 reads KGHDR; CDR2 reads SFDVKD. The CDR3 totals 15 residues. V shed 3 bases, J shed 7 bases, and the junction held 7 bases outside the gene matches.

This clonotype was detected ten times or more. This beta chain came through as a stray read in a library set up for alpha chains, and its size says little. J is TRBJ2-1 and V is TRBV12-3 or TRBV12-4; a weak D match, TRBD2 (6 bases). V was pared by 0 bases and J by 7 bases, with 10 bases between. CDR3 size: 14 residues. This CDR3 reads CASSLASGLNEQFF. DNA for the CDR3: TGTGCCAGCAGTTTAGCTAGCGGTTTAAATGAGCAGTTCTTC.

This clonotype was recorded many times. Within a library made for alpha chains, this beta chain is off target, and its count is uninformative. J is TRBJ1-5 and V is TRBV29-1, with 10 bases fitting TRBD1. V was pared by 7 bases and J by 2 bases, with 5 bases of the junction left unmatched. The CDR3 covers 14 residues. The germline V gene encodes CDR1 SQVTM and CDR2 ANQGSEA. CDR3 sequence: CSAQTGGGNQPQHF. The CDR3 region has the DNA TGCAGCGCCCAGACAGGGGGCGGCAATCAGCCCCAGCATTTT.